These 32 T cell receptor beta chains share one sample of origin, sequenced in a study of OX40 agonist ivuxolimab in advanced cancers. Some clones are missing from TCRdb's copy, which holds only in-frame ones; the method was immunoSEQ multiplex PCR. The sample lists around 80,000 clones; roughly 90% were seen once. Sequences were derived from CD4+ or CD8+ T cells sorted from blood, sampled in a trial of the OX40 agonist ivuxolimab. These receptors were taken from an adult with an advanced solid tumor such as melanoma, head and neck, liver or kidney cancer.

This clone occurred once. V and J are TRBV5-4 and TRBJ1-2, with D maybe TRBD1 (6 bases). Trimming removed 4 bases from V and 3 bases from J, with 10 bases in between. CDR3 length: 13 amino acids. Germline V gene data show CDR1 as SGHNT and CDR2 as YYREEE (reference sequence). CDR3 in DNA: TGTGCCAGCAGCCCTAAGGGGGACTATGGCTACACCTTC. Translating gives CASSPKGDYGYTF.

A single count supports this clone. V gene TRBV7-3 combines with J gene TRBJ2-5, with D uncertain. Trimming cost V 3 bases and J 5 bases, with 7 bases left between them. CDR1 SGHTA and CDR2 FQGTGA come from the germline V gene. The CDR3 runs 12 residues. CDR3 in amino acids: CASSFNGETQYF. For the CDR3, the DNA is TGTGCCAGCAGCTTTAATGGTGAGACCCAGTACTTC.

The J gene is TRBJ2-7, the V gene TRBV6-1; a weak D match, TRBD2 (6 bases). The germline gives CDR1 MNHNS, CDR2 SASEGT. Between the trimmed V and J ends, which lost 10 bases and 0 bases, there was a span of 13 bases. The CDR3 sequence is 13 residues long. The chain's CDR3 is CATAGRISYEQYF. The CDR3 nucleotides are TGTGCCACCGCGGGACGGATCTCCTACGAGCAGTACTTC.

The chain couples TRBV6-1 to TRBJ2-5; maybe TRBD2 (5 bases). Germline V gene lookup returns CDR1 MNHNS and CDR2 SASEGT. CDR3 length equals 15 residues. The ends were cut back, 7 bases at V and 0 bases at J, with 15 bases in the middle. CDR3: CASTEGLGYQETQYF. The CDR3 nucleotides read TGTGCCAGCACCGAGGGCTTGGGGTACCAAGAGACCCAGTACTTC.

The chain carries TRBV9 and TRBJ1-4; a possible D gene is TRBD1 (5 bases). The CDR3 covers 14 residues. Trimming pared 0 bases from V and 7 bases from J, leaving 10 bases between. Germline V gives CDR1 SGDLS, CDR2 YYNGEE. CDR3 sequence reads: CASSVEGVGEKLFF. The DNA of the CDR3 is TGTGCCAGCAGCGTAGAAGGGGTGGGTGAAAAACTGTTTTTT.

In DNA form, the CDR3 reads TGTGCCAGCAGCAGTACGGGACAGGGCCAAGAGACCCAGTACTTC. It specifies CASSSTGQGQETQYF. The chain employs TRBV5-6 and TRBJ2-5; 9 bases map to TRBD1. V shed 4 bases and J 1 base; nucleotides not matched to a gene: 5. The germline V gene encodes CDR1 SGHDT and CDR2 YYEEEE. This CDR3 has 15 residues.

V is TRBV6-1 and J is TRBJ1-1, with a tentative D call TRBD1 (5 bases). Germline V lookup: CDR1 MNHNS, CDR2 SASEGT. This CDR3 spans 13 amino acids. V dropped 6 bases and J dropped 3 bases, with 11 bases sitting between them. The CDR3 region is CASSRGGDTEAFF. The CDR3 coding sequence is TGTGCCAGCAGCCGCGGAGGGGACACTGAAGCTTTCTTT.

This clone was detected once. J is TRBJ2-1 and V is TRBV7-9, with TRBD2 identical over 7 bases. The CDR3 has 16 amino acids. After removal of 5 bases from V and 2 bases from J, the junction contained 9 bases not matched to a gene. The germline CDR1 and CDR2 sequences are SEHNR and FQNEAQ (reference sequence). The CDR3 sequence: CASSGTSERTYNEQFF. The DNA of the CDR3 is TGTGCCAGCAGCGGTACTAGCGAACGCACCTACAATGAGCAGTTCTTC.

This rearrangement joins TRBV5-4 to TRBJ2-5; TRBD2 aligns across 8 bases. V shed 5 bases, J shed 4 bases, and the junction held 10 bases outside the gene matches. The CDR3 consists of 15 residues. The germline gives CDR1 SGHNT, CDR2 YYREEE (reference sequence). This CDR3 is CASSRSGGLGETQYF. For the CDR3, the DNA is TGTGCCAGCAGTAGATCGGGGGGGCTCGGAGAGACCCAGTACTTC. Complete variable domain (other parts from reference TRBV5-4 and TRBJ2-5): ETGVTQSPTHLIKTRGQQVTLRCSSQSGHNTVSWYQQALGQGPQFIFQYYREEENGRGNFPPRFSGLQFPNYSSELNVNALELDDSALYLCASSRSGGLGETQYFGPGTRLLVL.

The genes are TRBV5-1 and TRBJ1-1; no definite D call. Germline V gene sequence: CDR1 SGHRS, CDR2 YFSETQ. The CDR3 extends over 13 amino acids. V was cut by 3 bases and J by 8 bases, with 14 bases left in between. The CDR3 DNA reads as TGCGCCAGCAGCTCTGGACCCCTCCGGGAAGCTTTCTTT. As protein: CASSSGPLREAFF.

The chain couples TRBV10-3 to TRBJ1-5, with 9 bases that match TRBD1. The CDR3 runs to 16 residues. V trimming: 4 bases; J trimming: 1 base; junction bases outside the gene matches: 5. Germline CDR1 reads ENHRY; CDR2 reads SYGVKD. DNA of the CDR3: TGTGCCATCAGTGCAACCGACAGGGGGAGCAATCAGCCCCAGCATTTT. Residues: CAISATDRGSNQPQHF.

The V gene is TRBV7-3, the J gene TRBJ2-2; tentative D call: TRBD2 (5 bases). CDR1 is SGHTA and CDR2 is FQGTGA in the germline V gene. Between the trimmed V and J ends, which lost 6 bases and 2 bases, there was a span of 19 bases. The CDR3 is 17 amino acids. The DNA of the CDR3 is TGTGCCAGCAGTTTGGCCCCTAGCCGGGATAACACCGGGGAGCTGTTTTTT. It specifies CASSLAPSRDNTGELFF.

The V and J genes are TRBV5-1 and TRBJ2-1, with 11 bases lining up with TRBD2. CDR1 and CDR2 (germline): SGHRS, YFSETQ. This CDR3 has 14 residues. V shed 4 bases and J 5 bases; nucleotides not matched to a gene: 2. The CDR3 region is CASSVAGGNNEQFF. The CDR3 nucleotides are TGCGCCAGCAGCGTAGCGGGAGGGAACAATGAGCAGTTCTTC.

The gene calls are TRBV7-2 and TRBJ1-2, with D possibly matching TRBD1 (6 bases). This CDR3 region has 13 residues. The V and J ends lost 1 base and 6 bases respectively, with 9 bases between them. CDR1 SGHTA and CDR2 FQGNSA come from the germline V gene. The CDR3 loop reads CASSLGGGDGYTF. CDR3 DNA: TGTGCCAGCAGCTTAGGAGGGGGGGATGGCTACACCTTC.

CDR3: CASRKNPGTNEKLFF. The CDR3 DNA follows: TGTGCCAGCAGAAAAAACCCAGGGACTAATGAAAAACTGTTTTTT. This rearrangement joins TRBV6-5 to TRBJ1-4; TRBD1 is a possible D gene (5 bases). The CDR3 is made up of 15 amino acids. The V end lost 6 bases, the J end lost 2 bases, and 13 bases lay between the germline ends. Germline V CDR1 and CDR2: MNHEY, SVGAGI.

The chain joins TRBV2 to TRBJ2-7; 11 bases agree with TRBD1. This CDR3 has 16 amino acids. Germline trimming cut 6 bases from V and 3 bases from J; bases unmatched to any gene: 10. CDR1 and CDR2 from the germline V gene are SNHLY and FYNNEI. Here the CDR3 DNA reads TGTGCCAGCAGCCGCACCGGGACAGGGGGAATCTACGAGCAGTACTTC. This sequence encodes CASSRTGTGGIYEQYF.

The chain couples TRBV28 to TRBJ1-4; D gene ambiguous. This CDR3 has 16 amino acids. Germline V gene data show CDR1 as MDHEN and CDR2 as SYDVKM. V shed 4 bases and J shed 7 bases, with 19 bases lying between them. CDR3 sequence reads: CASSSPREGLGEKLFF. In nucleotides, the CDR3 is TGTGCCAGCAGTTCTCCCCGGGAGGGATTGGGTGAAAAACTGTTTTTT.

V is TRBV7-8 and J is TRBJ2-1; 10 bases agree with TRBD1. Germline CDR1 and CDR2: SGHVS and FQNEAQ. The CDR3 has 14 amino acids. The J segment lost 5 bases and the V segment lost 7 bases, leaving 5 bases of the junction unmatched. The CDR3 protein is CASKGDRGNNEQFF. CDR3 nucleotide sequence: TGTGCCAGCAAGGGGGACAGGGGTAACAATGAGCAGTTCTTC.

This clone has only one observation. V usage is TRBV27 and J usage is TRBJ2-5; D might be TRBD1 or TRBD2, each matching 6 bases. CDR3 length: 14 amino acids. Germline lookup yields CDR1 MNHEY and CDR2 SMNVEV (reference sequence). The V and J ends lost 6 bases and 4 bases respectively, with 15 bases between them. The CDR3 bases are TGTGCCAGCAGCTATTTGGGGGGCGGAGAGACCCAGTACTTC. This translates into CASSYLGGGETQYF.

The J gene is TRBJ2-1, the V gene TRBV18; 11 bases align to TRBD1. CDR3 length: 16 amino acids. Per germline, CDR1 KGHSH and CDR2 LQKENI. With V trimmed by 3 bases and J by 7 bases, 8 bases remained unmatched. CDR3: CASSPPGQGGWNEQFF. CDR3 bases: TGTGCCAGCTCACCGCCGGGACAGGGGGGTTGGAATGAGCAGTTCTTC.

The chain is built from TRBV5-1 and TRBJ2-7; 12 bases are a match to TRBD1. Germline values: CDR1 SGHRS, CDR2 YFSETQ. V shed 4 bases and J 7 bases; nucleotides not matched to a gene: 15. The CDR3 runs 17 residues. The CDR3 here is CASSLEGTGGAWDEQYF. CDR3 in DNA: TGCGCCAGCAGCCTGGAGGGGACAGGGGGCGCCTGGGATGAGCAGTACTTC.

This clone has just one count. This chain links TRBV7-2 with TRBJ2-3; 12 bases line up with TRBD2. Germline values: CDR1 SGHTA, CDR2 FQGNSA. This CDR3 region has 15 residues. The V and J ends lost 5 bases and 2 bases, in that order; junction bases with no gene match: 2. This chain's CDR3 is CASSRLAGVTDTQYF. The CDR3 DNA sequence: TGTGCCAGCAGCCGACTAGCGGGGGTCACAGATACGCAGTATTTT.

The V call is TRBV19, the J call TRBJ2-3, with D perhaps assigned TRBD1 or TRBD2 (5 bases each). Per germline, CDR1 LNHDA and CDR2 SQIVND (reference sequence). This CDR3 region has 14 residues. Trimming stripped 5 bases from V and 6 bases from J, with 15 bases between. The CDR3 loop reads CASSQVRGVDTQYF. The CDR3 DNA is TGTGCCAGTAGTCAAGTGAGGGGAGTGGATACGCAGTATTTT.

This clone occurred once. The chain employs TRBV5-1 and TRBJ2-7; TRBD1 or TRBD2 may be the D gene (5 bases each). Germline CDR1 and CDR2: SGHRS and YFSETQ. This CDR3 has 19 residues. Trimming cost V 2 bases and J 3 bases, with 27 bases left between them. CDR3 coding DNA: TGCGCCAGCAGCTTCCACCCGCTCCTTTCGAGGGGCGCGGGCTACGAGCAGTACTTC. This translates into CASSFHPLLSRGAGYEQYF.

The rearrangement uses TRBV11-2 and TRBJ1-2; D might be TRBD1 (5 bases). The CDR3 sequence is 13 residues long. The germline V gene encodes CDR1 SGHAT and CDR2 FQNNGV. V was shortened by 3 bases and J by 8 bases, with 13 bases between the two germline ends. The CDR3 DNA reads as TGTGCCAGCAGCTTGGGGGGAATCGCCGGCTACACCTTC. Translation: CASSLGGIAGYTF.

The V gene is TRBV6-5, the J gene TRBJ2-7, with TRBD1 matching over 9 bases. Germline CDR1 and CDR2: MNHEY and SVGAGI. Trimming at V came to 2 bases and at J to 5 bases, leaving 10 bases not matched to a gene. CDR3 length: 16 amino acids. This chain's CDR3 is CASSYTTGQGKNEQYF. The DNA of the CDR3 is TGTGCCAGCAGTTACACCACGGGACAGGGAAAGAACGAGCAGTACTTC.

This chain uses TRBV9 with TRBJ2-3, with D unclear. The germline V gene encodes CDR1 SGDLS and CDR2 YYNGEE. This CDR3 spans 16 amino acids. Deletions cut 3 bases from V and 0 bases from J, with 14 bases between. CDR3 residues: CASSGGVPFSTDTQYF. The CDR3 coding sequence is TGTGCCAGCAGCGGTGGAGTGCCCTTTAGCACAGATACGCAGTATTTT.

The chain links TRBV30 to TRBJ2-5; 9 positions agree with TRBD2. The CDR3 runs to 14 residues. Germline V CDR1 and CDR2: GTSNPN, SVGIG (reference sequence). The J segment lost 2 bases and the V segment lost 2 bases, leaving 3 bases of the junction unmatched. The CDR3 spells CAWSPGLAQETQYF. In DNA form, the CDR3 reads TGTGCCTGGAGTCCGGGACTAGCTCAAGAGACCCAGTACTTC.

The V gene is TRBV2, the J gene TRBJ2-2; D is ambiguous. The V gene lost 8 bases and the J gene lost 6 bases, with 10 bases spanning the gap. Germline values: CDR1 SNHLY, CDR2 FYNNEI. The CDR3 has 12 amino acids. The CDR3 DNA reads TGTGCCAGCGCGAACGGCGCCGGGGAGCTGTTTTTT. It specifies CASANGAGELFF.

This chain connects TRBV2 to TRBJ1-5; D remains unclear. This CDR3 contains 14 residues. Germline CDR1 reads SNHLY; CDR2 reads FYNNEI. The ends were cut back, 3 bases at V and 2 bases at J, with 8 bases in the middle. The CDR3 nucleotides are TGTGCCAGCAGTGAGGCGACGGGCAATCAGCCCCAGCATTTT. It yields the protein CASSEATGNQPQHF.

The rearrangement links TRBV19 to TRBJ2-5, with D perhaps matching TRBD1 (6 bases). In germline, CDR1 is LNHDA, CDR2 SQIVND (reference sequence). The ends were cut back, 5 bases at V and 7 bases at J, with 11 bases in the middle. The CDR3 sequence is 12 residues long. The CDR3 DNA is TGTGCCAGTAGTGTCGTACAGGGGACCCAGTACTTC. This encodes CASSVVQGTQYF.

The rearrangement links TRBV5-1 to TRBJ2-5, with a tentative D call TRBD2 (6 bases). Germline V gene data show CDR1 as SGHRS and CDR2 as YFSETQ. Trimming cost V 4 bases and J 4 bases, with 11 bases left between them. CDR3 length equals 13 residues. The CDR3 loop reads CASSLLGGETQYF. DNA for the CDR3: TGCGCCAGCAGCCTACTCGGGGGAGAGACCCAGTACTTC. Full variable domain (remainder filled in from reference TRBV5-1 and TRBJ2-5): KAGVTQTPRYLIKTRGQQVTLSCSPISGHRSVSWYQQTPGQGLQFLFEYFSETQRNKGNFPGRFSGRQFSNSRSEMNVSTLELGDSALYLCASSLLGGETQYFGPGTRLLVL.